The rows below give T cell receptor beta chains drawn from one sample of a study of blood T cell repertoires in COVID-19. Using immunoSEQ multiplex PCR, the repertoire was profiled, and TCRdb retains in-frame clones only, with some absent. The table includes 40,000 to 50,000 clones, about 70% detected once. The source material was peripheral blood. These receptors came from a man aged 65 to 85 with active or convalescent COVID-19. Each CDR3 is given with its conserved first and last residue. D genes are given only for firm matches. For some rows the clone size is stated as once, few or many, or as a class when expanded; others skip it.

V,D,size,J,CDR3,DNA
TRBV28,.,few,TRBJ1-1,CASRDTGGNTEAFF,TGTGCCAGCAGGGACACCGGTGGGAACACTGAAGCTTTCTTT
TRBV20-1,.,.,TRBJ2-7,CSASLEHHEQYF,TGCAGTGCTAGTTTGGAGCATCACGAGCAGTACTTC
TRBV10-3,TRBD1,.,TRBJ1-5,CAISGGQGGQPQHF,TGTGCCATCAGTGGGGGACAGGGAGGACAGCCCCAGCATTTT
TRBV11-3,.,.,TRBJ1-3,CASMGGHTIYF,TGTGCCAGCATGGGGGGGCACACCATATATTTT
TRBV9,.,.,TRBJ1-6,CASSVGSTPPLHF,TGTGCCAGCAGCGTAGGGTCTACCCCACCCCTCCACTTT
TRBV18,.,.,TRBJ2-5,CASSPPDTLRETQYF,TGTGCCAGCTCACCACCGGACACTCTCAGGGAGACCCAGTACTTC
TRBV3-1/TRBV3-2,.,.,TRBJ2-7,CASRHQGGPSEQYF,TGTGCCAGCAGACATCAGGGGGGCCCTTCCGAGCAGTACTTC
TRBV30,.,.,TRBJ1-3,CAWCGTPGNTIYF,TGTGCCTGGTGCGGAACACCTGGAAACACCATATATTTT
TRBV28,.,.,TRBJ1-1,CASSWAMNTEAFF,TGTGCCAGCAGTTGGGCGATGAACACTGAAGCTTTCTTT
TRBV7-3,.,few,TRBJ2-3,CASSFARTDTQYF,TGTGCCAGCAGCTTTGCCAGGACAGATACGCAGTATTTT
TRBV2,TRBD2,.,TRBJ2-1,CASEGGRGANNEQFF,TGTGCCAGCGAAGGCGGGCGGGGGGCCAACAATGAGCAGTTCTTC
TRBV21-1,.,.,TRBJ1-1,CASSKAPDRGLIGEAFF,TGTGCCAGCAGCAAAGCCCCGGACAGGGGGCTTATAGGTGAAGCTTTCTTT
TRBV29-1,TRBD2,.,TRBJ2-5,CSALAGSQETQYF,TGCAGCGCCCTAGCGGGGTCCCAAGAGACCCAGTACTTC
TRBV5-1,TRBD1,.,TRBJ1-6,CASSTGQLSSYNSPLHF,TGCGCCAGCAGCACGGGACAGCTAAGCTCCTATAATTCACCCCTCCACTTT
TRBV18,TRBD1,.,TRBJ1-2,CASSSDRVYGYTF,TGTGCCAGCTCATCGGACAGGGTGTATGGCTACACCTTC
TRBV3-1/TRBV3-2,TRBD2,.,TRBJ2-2,CASRLAGGLGELFF,TGTGCCAGCAGACTAGCGGGGGGGCTCGGGGAGCTGTTTTTT
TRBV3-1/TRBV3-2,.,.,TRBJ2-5,CASSPHRDLETQYF,TGTGCCAGCAGCCCTCACCGGGACTTAGAGACCCAGTACTTC
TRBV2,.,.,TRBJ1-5,CASSRDRGSQPQHF,TGTGCCAGCAGCCGCGACCGCGGGAGTCAGCCCCAGCATTTT
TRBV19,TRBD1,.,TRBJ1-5,CASSTPTGVPQPQHF,TGTGCCAGTAGTACACCGACAGGGGTACCTCAGCCCCAGCATTTT
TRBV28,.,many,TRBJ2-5,CASSLITGGETQYF,TGTGCCAGCAGTTTAATAACTGGTGGAGAGACCCAGTACTTC
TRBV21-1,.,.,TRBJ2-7,CASSKGWWASYEQYF,TGTGCCAGCAGCAAAGGCTGGTGGGCCTCCTACGAGCAGTACTTC
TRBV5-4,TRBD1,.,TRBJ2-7,CASSLRGQGFYEQYF,TGTGCCAGCAGCTTACGGGGACAGGGTTTTTACGAGCAGTACTTC
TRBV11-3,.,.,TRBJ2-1,CASSLGGLLDEQFF,TGTGCCAGCAGCTTAGGAGGTCTCCTGGATGAGCAGTTCTTC
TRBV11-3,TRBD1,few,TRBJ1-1,CASSLDRDRGRFTEAFF,TGTGCCAGCAGCTTAGATCGGGACAGGGGGCGCTTCACTGAAGCTTTCTTT
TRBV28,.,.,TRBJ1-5,CAWGRLDSNQPQHF,TGTGCCTGGGGCAGGCTAGATAGCAATCAGCCCCAGCATTTT
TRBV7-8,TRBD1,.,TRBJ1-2,CASSWPWDSSFNGYTF,TGTGCCAGCAGCTGGCCGTGGGACAGTAGCTTTAATGGCTACACCTTC
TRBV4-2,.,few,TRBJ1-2,CASSQDQRSSYGYTF,TGTGCCAGCAGCCAAGATCAGAGATCTAGCTATGGCTACACCTTC
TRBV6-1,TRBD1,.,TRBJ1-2,CASSEGTGRFVYGYTF,TGTGCCAGCAGTGAAGGGACAGGGCGTTTCGTCTATGGCTACACCTTC
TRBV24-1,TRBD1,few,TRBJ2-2,CATSDLSGGETGELFF,TGTGCCACCAGTGATTTATCAGGGGGAGAGACCGGGGAGCTGTTTTTT
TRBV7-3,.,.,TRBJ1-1,CASRLAGDTEAFF,TGTGCCAGCAGGCTCGCGGGTGACACTGAAGCTTTCTTT
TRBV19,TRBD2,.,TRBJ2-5,CASSIGLAGLETQYF,TGTGCCAGTAGTATTGGCCTAGCGGGGTTAGAGACCCAGTACTTC
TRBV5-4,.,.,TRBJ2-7,CASSLGGDNEQYF,TGTGCCAGCAGCTTGGGAGGGGACAACGAGCAGTACTTC
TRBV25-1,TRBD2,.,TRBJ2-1,CASSESGGGENEQFF,TGTGCCAGCAGTGAATCCGGGGGGGGAGAGAATGAGCAGTTCTTC
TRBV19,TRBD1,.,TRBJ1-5,CASSLLPGQGNQPQHF,TGTGCCAGTAGTCTTCTTCCGGGACAGGGAAATCAGCCCCAGCATTTT
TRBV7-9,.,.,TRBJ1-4,CASSLASTTNEKLFF,TGTGCCAGCAGCTTAGCGTCAACAACTAATGAAAAACTGTTTTTT
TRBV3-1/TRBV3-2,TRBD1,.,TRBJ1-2,CASRPGQGGGYTF,TGTGCCAGCAGGCCGGGACAGGGCGGCGGCTACACCTTC
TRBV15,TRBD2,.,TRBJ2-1,CATEAQLAGEENEQFF,TGTGCCACCGAGGCGCAACTAGCGGGGGAAGAAAATGAGCAGTTCTTC
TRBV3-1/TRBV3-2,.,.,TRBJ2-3,CASGRVGTQYF,TGTGCCAGCGGGCGAGTGGGTACGCAGTATTTT
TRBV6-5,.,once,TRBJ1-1,CASTNTMNTEAFF,TGTGCCAGCACAAACACAATGAACACTGAAGCTTTCTTT
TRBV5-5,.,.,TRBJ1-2,CASSPNSYSGYTF,TGTGCCAGCAGTCCTAACAGTTATTCTGGCTACACCTTC
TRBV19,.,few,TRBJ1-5,CASSLSPVQPQHF,TGTGCCAGTAGTCTCTCGCCGGTACAGCCCCAGCATTTT
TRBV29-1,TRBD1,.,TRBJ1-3,CSVEDLNLNRGYGNTIYF,TGCAGCGTTGAAGACCTAAACCTGAACAGGGGGTATGGAAACACCATATATTTT
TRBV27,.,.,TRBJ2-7,CASSLTGGPTEQYF,TGTGCCAGCAGTTTAACCGGGGGGCCGACTGAGCAGTACTTC
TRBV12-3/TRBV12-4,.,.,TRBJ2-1,CASSLGRYNEQFF,TGTGCCAGCAGTTTGGGCAGGTACAATGAGCAGTTCTTC
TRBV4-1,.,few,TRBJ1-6,CASSQVPQGRSSYNSPLHF,TGCGCCAGCAGCCAGGTTCCTCAAGGTCGGAGCTCCTATAATTCACCCCTCCACTTT